A single T cell receptor beta chain is shown here with its context. Its antigen is unknown. No much larger clone is present one base from it, and per-base qualities are unavailable. Collaborating institutions collected whole blood in K2EDTA tubes following their own protocols. Collaborator samples were shipped for TCRbeta analysis as frozen whole blood, isolated PBMCs, or DNA extracted from either sample type. CDR1 and CDR2 were assigned from the germline V gene as KGHSH and LQKENI. V is pared back by 6 bases and J by 5 bases, with 13 bases lying between the germline termini. Spanning cysteine to phenylalanine, the CDR3 consists of 14 amino acids. Kept here is only the CDR3 DNA, which spans 42 bases and is read in frame from base 1. TCRbeta CDR3 regions were amplified from genomic DNA using the immunoSEQ Assay, a bias-controlled multiplex PCR. On the authors' methods: Nucleated cell counts per sample were estimated from amplification of reference gene primers within the assay. To quantify the absolute abundance of each unique TCRbeta CDR3 rearrangement, sequence reads were collapsed and filtered. For each sample, productive Simpson clonality was calculated by taking the square root of Simpson's diversity index across productive rearrangements. The table was pulled from immuneACCESS by TCRdb, which kept in-frame rearrangements only. Such tables lose some clones; where checked, under half of the loss comes from unresolved V genes, and the rest has no known cause. That table gives V, J and clone size, and the DNA gave D and trimming. The sample profile shows approximately 77,000 clones; 75% to 85% of them were found once. The ten largest clones add up to approximately 4.6% of the sample.

The entry originates in a study of blood T cell repertoires in COVID-19 (dated by TCRdb to the early 2020s). For the wider study: Samples from collaborators originated in the United States, Italy and Spain and spanned both the acute and convalescent phases of COVID-19. The repertoires were released in a freely available public database intended as a resource for research on the immune response to SARS-CoV-2. The prospective study material was composed of cDNA or gDNA derived from T cells, B-cell-depleted T cells, or PBMCs. Where available, HLA class I and class II types were obtained from metadata supplied by the sample provider rather than from assay-based typing. Subjects who had been exposed to COVID-19, were actively infected with it, or had recovered from it provided the deeply sampled blood TCRbeta repertoires that made up the dataset. Samples were obtained from the ongoing ImmuneRACE study (first 160 participants) and from some 1,300 subjects provided by 6 global collaborators. The sample metadata nearly always contained a de-identified subject ID, COVID-19 status, age in years and sex. Study-level results and caveats: The amount of clinical and demographic metadata varied by source and participant and was provided uncurated.

The sequenced sample was peripheral blood. This sequence uses TRBV18 and TRBJ1-4; a weak D assignment points to TRBD1 (5 bases agree). This TCR derives from a woman between 65 and 79 years old with acute or convalescent COVID-19. CDR3 reads: CASSDRVGNEKLFF. The nucleotides read TGTGCCAGCTCCGACAGAGTCGGAAATGAAAAACTGTTTTTT.